This T cell receptor beta chain was identified during a study of regulatory T cells in long-lasting Graves disease. Time point reported: persistent/refractory GD, antithyroid drugs over 5 years with positive TRAb. TCR sequences were obtained from RNA taken from PBMCs. Building of the TCR beta libraries involved iRepertoire HTBI primers and Arm-PCR of CDR3 regions. TCRdb re-derived calls from the multiplex PCR reads in MiXCR, one entry per CDR3 protein. Of about 300,000 distinct CDR3 sequences in the sample, more than 20% were seen once. Trimming removed 3 bases at V and 3 bases at J, with 8 bases between. This CDR3 has 13 residues. Germline lookup yields CDR1 SGHAT and CDR2 FQNNGV.

The clonotype originates from a female donor with Graves disease. The sample here was peripheral blood mononuclear cells (PBMCs), taken when the disease was refractory, from a patient treated with antithyroid drugs. The rearrangement joins TRBV11-2 to TRBJ1-1; D is undetermined. This CDR3 is CASSFQVDTEAFF. Here the CDR3 DNA reads TGTGCCAGCAGCTTTCAGGTGGACACTGAAGCTTTCTTT.